Listed below are T cell receptor beta chains from one sample, sequenced in a study of T cell responses to AZD1222 COVID-19 vaccine. The method was immunoSEQ multiplex PCR; TCRdb's version includes in-frame clones alone and lacks a portion of them. The data contain about 160,000 clones, around 93% of them singletons. The material sequenced was peripheral blood, taken on day 0 of AZD1222 vaccination. These receptors all come from an adult in good health. Each CDR3 is given with its conserved first and last residue. The D gene is left open where the match is weak. Only some rows state a clone size, as once, few, many or a class for expanded clones.

V gene	clone size	J gene	D gene	CDR3 protein	CDR3 DNA
TRBV6-1	few	TRBJ1-5	NA	CASSEAPLNQPQHF	TGTGCCAGCAGTGAAGCCCCCCTAAACCAGCCCCAGCATTTT
TRBV19	NA	TRBJ2-7	NA	CASSISRDTYEQYF	TGTGCCAGTAGTATATCCAGGGACACCTACGAGCAGTACTTC
TRBV24-1	NA	TRBJ2-3	NA	CATSDLGGGSSTDTQYF	TGTGCCACCAGTGATTTAGGTGGGGGGTCGAGCACAGATACGCAGTATTTT
TRBV5-1	NA	TRBJ2-1	TRBD1	CASSLDRGGHNEQFF	TGCGCCAGCAGCTTGGACAGGGGTGGGCACAATGAGCAGTTCTTC
TRBV29-1	NA	TRBJ2-2	TRBD1	CSVEGTGQGNTGELFF	TGCAGCGTTGAAGGCACCGGACAGGGGAACACCGGGGAGCTGTTTTTT
TRBV6-5	NA	TRBJ1-5	NA	CASSMSSNQPQHF	TGTGCCAGCAGTATGAGTAGCAATCAGCCCCAGCATTTT
TRBV9	NA	TRBJ1-4	TRBD1	CASSPTTGNPNEKLFF	TGTGCCAGCAGCCCAACGACAGGGAATCCTAATGAAAAACTGTTTTTT
TRBV30	NA	TRBJ1-2	TRBD1	CAWRGQGANGYTF	TGTGCCTGGAGGGGACAGGGGGCGAATGGCTACACCTTC
TRBV7-2	few	TRBJ2-5	NA	CATNGGRGRETQYF	TGTGCCACTAATGGCGGACGGGGGAGAGAGACCCAGTACTTC
TRBV28	NA	TRBJ1-5	NA	CASRPAGTQSSNQPQHF	TGTGCCAGCAGACCTGCCGGGACCCAATCGAGCAATCAGCCCCAGCATTTT
TRBV9	few	TRBJ1-3	NA	CASSVGVLGNTIYF	TGTGCCAGCAGCGTAGGAGTGTTAGGAAACACCATATATTTT
TRBV5-4	NA	TRBJ2-3	NA	CASSSWKDTQYF	TGTGCCAGCAGCTCATGGAAAGATACGCAGTATTTT
TRBV5-4	NA	TRBJ1-1	NA	CASSLDEVERNTEAFF	TGTGCCAGCAGCTTGGACGAAGTAGAACGGAACACTGAAGCTTTCTTT
TRBV18	NA	TRBJ1-4	NA	CASSPQGDEKLFF	TGTGCCAGCTCACCACAGGGAGACGAAAAACTGTTTTTT
TRBV29-1	once	TRBJ1-6	NA	CSVLTENSPLHF	TGCAGCGTTCTTACAGAGAATTCACCCCTCCACTTT
TRBV7-2	NA	TRBJ2-1	TRBD1	CASSMDRADNEQFF	TGTGCCAGCAGCATGGACAGGGCAGACAATGAGCAGTTCTTC
TRBV6-5	NA	TRBJ1-1	NA	CASSYSGEGTEAFF	TGTGCCAGCAGTTACTCGGGGGAAGGAACTGAAGCTTTCTTT
TRBV4-3	NA	TRBJ1-2	TRBD1	CASSQGRQGDGYTF	TGCGCCAGCAGCCAAGGACGACAGGGGGATGGCTACACCTTC
TRBV28	NA	TRBJ1-6	NA	CASSFLGGNSPLHF	TGTGCCAGCAGTTTTCTGGGCGGTAATTCACCCCTCCACTTT
TRBV29-1	NA	TRBJ2-7	TRBD1	CSVRTGNFYEQYF	TGCAGCGTCAGGACAGGAAACTTCTACGAGCAGTACTTC
TRBV18	NA	TRBJ1-2	NA	CASSPDSLIGYTF	TGTGCCAGCTCACCGGACAGTCTTATCGGCTACACCTTC
TRBV18	NA	TRBJ1-3	NA	CASSSGTTGNTIYF	TGTGCCAGCTCATCGGGGACAACTGGAAACACCATATATTTT
TRBV7-3	NA	TRBJ1-2	TRBD1	CASSLEGGAGYGYTF	TGTGCCAGCAGCTTAGAAGGGGGCGCAGGCTATGGCTACACCTTC
TRBV4-3	NA	TRBJ2-3	NA	CASSQDVSDTQYF	TGCGCCAGCAGCCAAGATGTAAGTGATACGCAGTATTTT
TRBV24-1	NA	TRBJ2-3	TRBD1	CATKDRVEDTQYF	TGTGCCACCAAAGACAGGGTAGAAGATACGCAGTATTTT
TRBV5-1	NA	TRBJ2-5	TRBD1	CASSFSGGGETQYF	TGCGCCAGCAGCTTTTCAGGGGGCGGGGAGACCCAGTACTTC
TRBV28	NA	TRBJ2-1	NA	CASSRTISNEQFF	TGTGCCAGCAGTCGAACCATCAGTAATGAGCAGTTCTTC
TRBV28	NA	TRBJ1-1	NA	CASIYSLGREAFF	TGTGCCAGCATTTATAGTCTCGGCAGGGAAGCTTTCTTT
TRBV28	NA	TRBJ1-5	NA	CASSLELGGGYQPQHF	TGTGCCAGCAGTCTAGAACTAGGAGGGGGATATCAGCCCCAGCATTTT
TRBV7-3	NA	TRBJ2-7	TRBD1	CASSPTGGSSYEQYF	TGTGCCAGCAGCCCCACAGGGGGCAGCTCCTACGAGCAGTACTTC
TRBV5-6	NA	TRBJ1-1	NA	CASSIHYGTEAFF	TGTGCCAGCAGCATTCACTACGGCACTGAAGCTTTCTTT
TRBV5-1	few	TRBJ1-1	NA	CASSLPGMDTEAFF	TGCGCCAGCAGCTTGCCCGGGATGGACACTGAAGCTTTCTTT
TRBV7-9	NA	TRBJ1-2	NA	CASRPNPGNYGYTF	TGTGCCAGCAGACCAAATCCGGGCAACTATGGCTACACCTTC
TRBV9	NA	TRBJ2-1	NA	CASSPMVDYNEQFF	TGTGCCAGCAGCCCAATGGTCGATTACAATGAGCAGTTCTTC
TRBV27	NA	TRBJ2-3	TRBD1	CASSLGLTGGTDTQYF	TGTGCCAGCAGTTTAGGGTTGACAGGGGGCACAGATACGCAGTATTTT
TRBV5-6	NA	TRBJ1-3	NA	CASSPYGLYSGNTIYF	TGTGCCAGCAGCCCCTACGGGCTTTACTCTGGAAACACCATATATTTT
TRBV6-6	NA	TRBJ2-3	TRBD2	CASSLDPRLAGVSHTQYF	TGTGCCAGCAGTCTCGACCCTAGACTAGCGGGGGTGTCACATACGCAGTATTTT
TRBV28	NA	TRBJ1-2	TRBD1	CASSFPDRGYGYTF	TGTGCCAGCAGTTTCCCGGACAGGGGCTATGGCTACACCTTC
TRBV9	NA	TRBJ2-1	NA	CASSPQGGQGLSEQFF	TGTGCCAGCAGCCCCCAAGGTGGTCAGGGGCTTAGTGAGCAGTTCTTC
TRBV30	NA	TRBJ1-1	NA	CAWSWQRREAFF	TGTGCCTGGAGTTGGCAGCGAAGGGAAGCTTTCTTT
TRBV27	NA	TRBJ1-6	NA	CASSRFGENNSPLHF	TGTGCCAGCAGTCGCTTTGGGGAGAATAATTCACCCCTCCACTTT
TRBV7-2	NA	TRBJ2-5	TRBD2	CASNGGGLGPQYF	TGTGCCAGCAACGGGGGGGGCTTAGGGCCCCAGTACTTC
TRBV7-2	NA	TRBJ1-2	NA	CASSPGRANYGYTF	TGTGCCAGCAGCCCGGGACGGGCTAACTATGGCTACACCTTC
TRBV14	NA	TRBJ2-1	NA	CASSQVSGEQFF	TGTGCCAGCAGCCAAGTTAGTGGAGAGCAGTTCTTC
TRBV2	NA	TRBJ2-7	NA	CASSQGLYEQYF	TGTGCCAGCTCCCAGGGGTTGTACGAGCAGTACTTC
TRBV5-6	NA	TRBJ2-2	NA	CASSLPNTGELFF	TGTGCCAGCAGCTTACCGAACACCGGGGAGCTGTTTTTT
TRBV4-1	NA	TRBJ2-7	NA	CASSQVITSDRYEQYF	TGCGCCAGCAGCCAAGTCATTACCTCGGACAGATACGAGCAGTACTTC
TRBV7-2	NA	TRBJ2-7	TRBD2	CASRPGTRSSYEQYF	TGTGCCAGCAGGCCCGGGACTAGGAGCTCCTACGAGCAGTACTTC
TRBV7-2	NA	TRBJ1-1	NA	CASSQVNTEAFF	TGTGCCAGCAGCCAGGTGAACACTGAAGCTTTCTTT
TRBV28	NA	TRBJ1-1	TRBD1	CASSSGGLGAFF	TGTGCCAGCAGTTCAGGGGGATTAGGAGCTTTCTTT
TRBV10-1	NA	TRBJ1-1	TRBD1	CASSAWGQDPMNTEAFF	TGCGCCAGCAGTGCATGGGGACAGGACCCCATGAACACTGAAGCTTTCTTT
TRBV11-3	NA	TRBJ2-7	TRBD1	CASSPSWTGEAGEQYF	TGTGCCAGCAGCCCGAGCTGGACAGGGGAGGCGGGCGAGCAGTACTTC
TRBV4-3	NA	TRBJ2-2	NA	CASSQDWGLPGELFF	TGCGCCAGCAGCCAAGATTGGGGGTTACCCGGGGAGCTGTTTTTT
TRBV14	NA	TRBJ1-1	TRBD1	CASSLDRETEAFF	TGTGCCAGCAGCCTCGACAGGGAAACTGAAGCTTTCTTT
TRBV28	NA	TRBJ1-4	TRBD1	CASSLGRDRGDEKLFF	TGTGCCAGCAGTTTAGGTCGGGACAGGGGAGATGAAAAACTGTTTTTT
TRBV18	once	TRBJ2-1	TRBD1	CASSPPGTAFLDEQFF	TGTGCCAGCTCACCACCCGGGACAGCGTTTCTGGATGAGCAGTTCTTC
TRBV5-1	NA	TRBJ2-1	TRBD2	CASSSATSGTPNEQFF	TGCGCCAGCAGCTCGGCGACTAGCGGGACTCCCAATGAGCAGTTCTTC